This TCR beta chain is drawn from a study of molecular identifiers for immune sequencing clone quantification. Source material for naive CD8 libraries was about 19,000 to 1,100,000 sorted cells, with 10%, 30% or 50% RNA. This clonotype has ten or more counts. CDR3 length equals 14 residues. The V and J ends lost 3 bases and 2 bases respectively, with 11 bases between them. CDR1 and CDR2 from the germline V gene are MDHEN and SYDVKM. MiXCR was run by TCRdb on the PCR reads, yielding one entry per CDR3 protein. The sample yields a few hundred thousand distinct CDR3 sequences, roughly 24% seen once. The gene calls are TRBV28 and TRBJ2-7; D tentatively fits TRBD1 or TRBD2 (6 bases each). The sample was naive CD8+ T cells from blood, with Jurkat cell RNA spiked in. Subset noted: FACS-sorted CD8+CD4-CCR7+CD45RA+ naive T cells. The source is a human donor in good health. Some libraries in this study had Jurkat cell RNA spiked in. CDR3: CASSFRGGPYEQYF. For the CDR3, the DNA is TGTGCCAGCAGTTTCAGGGGAGGACCCTACGAGCAGTACTTC.